The 5 T cell receptor beta chains in this list originate from one sample, sequenced in a study of shared clonotypes between healthy human individuals. Clones were read by immunoSEQ multiplex PCR, and TCRdb kept only the in-frame ones, dropping some. Of about 2.4 million clones listed, 85% to 95% were seen once; the top ten hold roughly 0.15%. The sequenced material came from naive CD4+ T cells sorted from blood. Subset given: CD45RA+ positively selected. The receptors were gathered from a man aged 18 to 30 in good health.

The chain couples TRBV5-4 to TRBJ2-7; 7 positions agree with TRBD2. This CDR3 has 15 residues. Germline CDR1 and CDR2: SGHNT and YYREEE (reference sequence). J was trimmed by 1 base and V by 2 bases; bases with no gene match: 6. In DNA form, the CDR3 reads TGTGCCAGCAGCTTTGGCGGGAGAGGGTCCTACGAGCAGTACTTC. Translated: CASSFGGRGSYEQYF.

V gene TRBV27 combines with J gene TRBJ2-7; 10 bases align to TRBD2. Germline assignment: CDR1 MNHEY and CDR2 SMNVEV (reference sequence). J lost 1 base, V lost 0 bases, and 3 bases had no gene match. CDR3 length equals 16 residues. The CDR3 here is CASSLSGLAPSYEQYF. The CDR3 nucleotides read TGTGCCAGCAGTTTATCGGGACTAGCGCCGTCCTACGAGCAGTACTTC.

The V gene is TRBV7-3, the J gene TRBJ2-3, with a tentative D call TRBD2 (6 bases). Germline assignment: CDR1 SGHTA and CDR2 FQGTGA. The CDR3 has 13 amino acids. Trimming took 2 bases from V and 6 from J, leaving 9 bases between them. CDR3 amino acids: CASSLGGLDTQYF. CDR3 coding DNA: TGTGCCAGCAGCTTAGGAGGGTTGGATACGCAGTATTTT.

This clone showed up just once. The CDR3 bases are TGTGCCAGTGGTCTAGGAAGATCCAATCAGCCCCAGCATTTT. It codes for CASGLGRSNQPQHF. This chain uses TRBV19 with TRBJ1-5, with D uncertain. Germline CDR1 and CDR2: LNHDA and SQIVND (reference sequence). The V end lost 8 bases, the J end lost 3 bases, and 14 bases lay between the germline ends. The CDR3 is 14 residues long.

The chain has TRBV2 and TRBJ2-5; 9 bases match TRBD2. CDR3 size: 14 residues. V dropped 8 bases and J dropped 7; count of bases not matched to a gene: 11. The germline V gene has CDR1 SNHLY and CDR2 FYNNEI. As DNA, the CDR3 is TGTGCCAGCGGTGGACTAGCGATTTCAGGGACCCAGTACTTC. Its translation: CASGGLAISGTQYF.